The 27 T cell receptor beta chains given below trace back to one sample, sequenced in a study of T-cell reconstitution after alpha-beta-depleted transplantation in children. TCRbeta library construction was performed incorporating unique molecular identifiers. TCRdb reprocessed the PCR reads with MiXCR, giving one entry per CDR3 protein. Seen here are some 550,000 distinct CDR3 sequences, 15% to 20% observed once, and the top ten hold 3% to 4%. The sample was PBMCs from the stem cell graft donor, taken from the stem cell graft. These TCRs come from a human donor who donated a stem cell graft to a child with acute lymphoblastic leukemia.

There are a few counts of this clonotype. This chain joins TRBV12-3 or TRBV12-4 and TRBJ2-3, with 8 positions matching TRBD1. V was pared by 4 bases and J by 3 bases, with 9 bases of the junction left unmatched. This CDR3 has 16 amino acids. As DNA, the CDR3 is TGTGCCAGCAGTTCCCAGGGGGCGCAGAGGACAGATACGCAGTATTTT. Its translation is CASSSQGAQRTDTQYF.

Worth noting for this clonotype: At one end the junction does not follow the germline gene, possibly because of a read error. The CDR3 DNA follows: TGCAGCGCTGAAAATCTAGCGGGAGGGCCAACCGGGGAGCTGTTTTTT. Protein: CSAENLAGGPTGELFF. The rearrangement uses TRBV29-1 and TRBJ2-2, with 12 bases fitting TRBD2. This CDR3 has 16 residues. CDR1 and CDR2 from the germline V gene are SQVTM and ANQGSEA.

The CDR3 DNA follows: TGTGCCAGCAGCCAAGATCCCCTTCGCGGCGAGCAGTACTTC. The encoded protein is CASSQDPLRGEQYF. The chain employs TRBV3-1 and TRBJ2-7; no firm D call. CDR3 length equals 14 residues. Germline CDR1 reads LGHDT; CDR2 reads YNNKEL (reference sequence). With 0 bases removed from V and 6 bases from J, the gap between germline ends came to 12 bases.

The chain combines TRBV6-5 with TRBJ2-7; D possibly corresponds to TRBD1 (6 bases). The V gene lost 6 bases and the J gene lost 5 bases, with 17 bases spanning the gap. CDR1 and CDR2 from the germline V gene are MNHEY and SVGAGI. This CDR3 has 14 amino acids. The CDR3 DNA sequence: TGTGCCAGCAGATTACAGGGATTAAGGGACGAGCAGTACTTC. Encoded protein: CASRLQGLRDEQYF.

As regards this clonotype: Just one base apart from a much larger clone, this may be a read error. V usage is TRBV7-3 and J usage is TRBJ2-3; 9 nucleotides line up with TRBD2. The germline gives CDR1 SGHTA, CDR2 FQGTGA. J gave up 5 bases and V 4 bases, and 7 bases lay outside the gene matches. The CDR3 is 15 amino acids. The CDR3 DNA is TGTGCCAGCAGCTCGCAGGTACTAGCGGGAGATACGCAGTATTTT. This translates into CASSSQVLAGDTQYF.

This chain links TRBV7-9 with TRBJ2-7, with D perhaps TRBD1 (6 bases). Germline V gives CDR1 SEHNR, CDR2 FQNEAQ (reference sequence). The CDR3 length is 16 residues. V lost 6 bases, J lost 13 bases, and 31 bases lay in between. In DNA form, the CDR3 reads TGTGCCAGCAGTACCTCGCTTGGGCGACAGGACCTCGGAGGATACTTC. Its protein is CASSTSLGRQDLGGYF.

V is TRBV7-9 and J is TRBJ1-1; maybe TRBD1 (6 bases). Germline V CDR1 and CDR2: SEHNR, FQNEAQ (reference sequence). Trimming took 6 bases from V and 10 from J, leaving 18 bases between them. The CDR3 is 13 residues long. This chain's CDR3 is CASSLPGEYRAFF. The CDR3 DNA reads as TGTGCCAGCAGTCTGCCAGGGGAGTATCGAGCTTTCTTT.

In its sample, this clonotype was seen a few times. The chain joins TRBV6-5 to TRBJ1-2; no definite D call. This CDR3 has 13 amino acids. In germline, CDR1 is MNHEY, CDR2 SVGAGI. Deletions cut 3 bases from V and 8 bases from J, with 13 bases between. The CDR3 spells CASSYRFMAGYTF. The CDR3 region has the DNA TGTGCCAGCAGTTATCGTTTCATGGCGGGCTACACCTTC.

V usage is TRBV7-9 and J usage is TRBJ1-1; D is ambiguous. Per the germline V gene, CDR1 is SEHNR and CDR2 is FQNEAQ (reference sequence). The CDR3 totals 14 residues. V lost 5 bases and J 1 base, leaving 11 bases between the germline ends. Written as DNA, the CDR3 is TGTGCCAGCAGCCTTACAGCCTCGAACACTGAAGCTTTCTTT. It codes for CASSLTASNTEAFF.

CDR3 residues: CASSFAGGPWEQYF. The CDR3 DNA follows: TGCGCCAGCAGCTTCGCGGGAGGGCCTTGGGAGCAGTACTTC. The chain combines TRBV5-1 with TRBJ2-7; 9 bases match TRBD2. The germline V gene has CDR1 SGHRS and CDR2 YFSETQ. This CDR3 contains 14 residues. With V trimmed by 2 bases and J by 7 bases, 7 bases remained unmatched.

A few counts support this clonotype. Here the CDR3 DNA reads TGCAGCGCTAGCTTGGGAACTGGGGCCAACGTCCTGACTTTC. It translates to CSASLGTGANVLTF. The chain is built from TRBV29-1 and TRBJ2-6; possibly TRBD2 for D (5 bases). The CDR3 contains 14 residues. The V gene lost 7 bases and the J gene lost 2 bases, with 12 bases spanning the gap. CDR1 is SQVTM, CDR2 ANQGSEA, per germline.

The J gene is TRBJ2-1, the V gene TRBV7-8, with D possibly matching TRBD1 (6 bases). The germline CDR1 and CDR2 sequences are SGHVS and FQNEAQ. The V gene lost 8 bases and the J gene lost 6 bases, with 17 bases spanning the gap. The CDR3 spans 14 residues. The CDR3 region is CASRLGGSTNEQFF. The CDR3 nucleotides read TGTGCCAGCCGTCTTGGGGGCAGCACCAATGAGCAGTTCTTC.

The gene calls are TRBV10-1 and TRBJ1-4; D remains ambiguous. The CDR3 length is 14 residues. Trimming removed 4 bases from V and 4 bases from J, with 10 bases in between. CDR1 is WNHNN and CDR2 is SYGVQD in the germline V gene (reference sequence). DNA of the CDR3: TGCGCCAGCAGTGTCGGTGGCGGTAATGAAAAACTGTTTTTT. This codes for CASSVGGGNEKLFF.

This clonotype was seen more than once but under ten times. The V gene is TRBV13, the J gene TRBJ2-2, with a tentative D call TRBD2 (6 bases). The CDR3 is 13 residues long. The V end was cut by 6 bases, the J end by 6 bases, with 11 bases between. Per the germline V gene, CDR1 is PRHDT and CDR2 is FYEKMQ (reference sequence). This CDR3 reads CASRRRGPGELFF. CDR3 nucleotide sequence: TGTGCCAGCAGGCGGCGGGGCCCCGGGGAGCTGTTTTTT.

This chain connects TRBV19 to TRBJ1-5, with D perhaps TRBD1 (5 bases). The length of the CDR3 is 15 residues. V lost 1 base and J 7 bases, leaving 14 bases between the germline ends. Per the germline V gene, CDR1 is LNHDA and CDR2 is SQIVND (reference sequence). The CDR3 DNA reads as TGTGCCAGTAGTATAGGAGACAGAAGAGGCCAGCCCCAGCATTTT. Translation: CASSIGDRRGQPQHF.

The chain is built from TRBV4-1 and TRBJ2-1; 8 positions agree with TRBD1. CDR1 and CDR2 (germline): MGHRA, YSYEKL. The CDR3 sequence is 15 residues long. V was clipped by 4 bases and J by 4 bases; unmatched bases: 6. The CDR3 sequence: CASSRPGGEYNEQFF. Written as DNA, the CDR3 is TGCGCCAGCAGCCGACCAGGGGGCGAGTACAATGAGCAGTTCTTC.

The rearrangement uses TRBV4-2 and TRBJ2-1; D unclear. The CDR3 is 15 amino acids. Per germline, CDR1 LGHNA and CDR2 YNFKEQ. Trimming removed 4 bases from V and 14 bases from J, with 24 bases in between. CDR3: CASSREGIPGDGEFF. CDR3 DNA: TGTGCCAGCAGCCGAGAAGGCATCCCCGGCGACGGTGAGTTCTTC.

This clonotype was found a few times. V usage is TRBV9 and J usage is TRBJ1-1; D gene uncertain. Trimming took off 2 bases at V and 0 bases at J, with 8 bases between the two ends. From germline, CDR1 is SGDLS and CDR2 YYNGEE. This CDR3 is built from 14 residues. This chain's CDR3 is CASSVAGMNTEAFF. The CDR3 coding sequence is TGTGCCAGCAGCGTGGCAGGCATGAACACTGAAGCTTTCTTT.

This clonotype was found a few times. The gene calls are TRBV6-5 and TRBJ2-2; TRBD2 might be the D (7 bases). Germline assignment: CDR1 MNHEY and CDR2 SVGAGI. The length of the CDR3 is 17 residues. The V and J ends lost 0 bases and 4 bases respectively, with 15 bases between them. The DNA for the CDR3 is TGTGCCAGCAGTTACTCGATTCGGGGGGCCGCCACCGGGGAGCTGTTTTTT. Amino acids: CASSYSIRGAATGELFF.

This clonotype has only a few counts. The chain is built from TRBV24-1 and TRBJ2-1, with D possibly being TRBD2 (6 bases). Germline V CDR1 and CDR2: KGHDR, SFDVKD. The CDR3 is made up of 13 amino acids. Trimming stripped 7 bases from V and 5 bases from J, with 11 bases between. DNA for the CDR3: TGTGCCACCAGGGATAGCGGAAACAATGAGCAGTTCTTC. It is translated as CATRDSGNNEQFF.

This clonotype was seen a handful of times. V is TRBV12-3 or TRBV12-4 and J is TRBJ2-1; D is unclear. This CDR3 is 14 amino acids long. V shed 9 bases and J shed 11 bases, with 23 bases lying between them. DNA of the CDR3: TGTGCCAGTCGAAAGGCGGATCGTACAATTAAGCAGTTCTTC. Amino acids: CASRKADRTIKQFF.

The V call is TRBV20-1, the J call TRBJ1-3; D gene unclear. There are 14 residues in the CDR3. Per the germline V gene, CDR1 is DFQATT and CDR2 is SNEGSKA (reference sequence). V lost 3 bases and J lost 1, with 10 bases in between. The CDR3 reads CSARSAVSGNTIYF. CDR3 bases: TGCAGTGCTAGGAGCGCCGTATCTGGAAACACCATATATTTT.

V gene TRBV7-9 combines with J gene TRBJ1-4, with 7 bases lining up with TRBD1. The CDR3 extends over 15 amino acids. From germline, CDR1 is SEHNR and CDR2 FQNEAQ (reference sequence). The junction had 8 bases not matched to a gene; V was cut back by 2 bases and J by 8 bases. The CDR3 nucleotides read TGTGCCAGCAGCTTAACAAGGGGGCCCGGAGAAAAACTGTTTTTT. Its protein is CASSLTRGPGEKLFF.

This clonotype was observed a handful of times. The V call is TRBV10-3, the J call TRBJ1-5; D gene uncertain. The V end was cut by 10 bases, the J end by 9 bases, with 22 bases between. The V gene's germline CDR1 is ENHRY and CDR2 SYGVKD. The CDR3 loop spans 14 amino acids. The CDR3 nucleotides are TGTGCCACTCCACCGTGGGTGCTCTGGGGGCCCCAGCATTTT. Its protein is CATPPWVLWGPQHF.

This clonotype occurred a few times. V is TRBV5-1 and J is TRBJ2-1; 10 nucleotides agree with TRBD2. Trimming cost V 7 bases and J 8 bases; bases outside gene matches: 6. CDR3 length equals 13 residues. Germline CDR1 SGHRS, CDR2 YFSETQ. In DNA, the CDR3 is TGCGCCAGCTCTAGCGGGAGTAGTGATGAGCAGTTCTTC. This codes for CASSSGSSDEQFF.

The chain uses TRBV7-3 and TRBJ2-7; weak D call: TRBD1 (6 bases). The CDR3 consists of 15 residues. The germline V gene encodes CDR1 SGHTA and CDR2 FQGTGA. The germline V and J ends were trimmed by 4 bases and 4 bases, with 17 bases remaining between them. Here the CDR3 reads CASSYYPGTLYEQYF. CDR3 DNA sequence: TGTGCCAGCAGCTATTACCCCGGGACACTATACGAGCAGTACTTC.

In its sample, this clonotype was seen a few times. The CDR3 nucleotides read TGTGCCAGCAGTCCGTGGAGCGGGGCCTACGAGCAGTACTTC. It encodes CASSPWSGAYEQYF. V gene TRBV27 combines with J gene TRBJ2-7; TRBD2 matches at 7 bases. There are 14 residues in the CDR3. The ends lost 5 bases at V and 2 bases at J; junction bases unmatched: 6. Germline lookup yields CDR1 MNHEY and CDR2 SMNVEV (reference sequence).